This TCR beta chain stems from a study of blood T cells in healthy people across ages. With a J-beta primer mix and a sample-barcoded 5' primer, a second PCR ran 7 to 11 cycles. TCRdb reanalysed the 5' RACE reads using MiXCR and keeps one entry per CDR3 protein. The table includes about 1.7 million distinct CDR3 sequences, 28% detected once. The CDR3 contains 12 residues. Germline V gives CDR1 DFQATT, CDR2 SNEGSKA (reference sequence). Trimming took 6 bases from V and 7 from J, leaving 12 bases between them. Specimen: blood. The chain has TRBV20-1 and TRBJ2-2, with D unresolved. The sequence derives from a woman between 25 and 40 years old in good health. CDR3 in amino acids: CSAQYSGGELFF. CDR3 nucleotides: TGCAGTGCCCAATACTCAGGCGGGGAGCTGTTTTTT.